The 3 T cell receptor beta chains in this list originate from one sample, sequenced in a study of Graves' ophthalmopathy and Graves' hyperthyroidism (dated by TCRdb to 2016 to 2018). Data came from an Illumina HiSeq 2000. For repertoire sequencing, TCR beta CDR3 regions were amplified from RNA transcripts. The first round of RT-PCR was done with HTBI primers and the Qiagen OneStep RT-PCR kit, and was followed by a second round of multiplex PCR, then size selection and purification. TCRdb took the public reads, trimmed them with fastp at Q25, ran MiXCR for clone calling and kept in-frame beta chains. Under each unique CDR3 protein, matching rows form one entry showing the most common genes and DNA. This sample gives 200,000 to 300,000 distinct CDR3 sequences in total; about 47% of them show up just once. Jointly, the top ten make up around half of the sample. Sequenced material: peripheral blood. The receptors here all came from an adult man with Graves' ophthalmopathy.

The CDR3 DNA reads TGTGCCAGCAGTCCAACCGGCCCCAAGGCAGAGACCCAGTACTTC. This gives the protein CASSPTGPKAETQYF. The chain recombines TRBV28 with TRBJ2-5, with no clear D. There are 15 residues in the CDR3. V lost 5 bases and J lost 4, with 17 bases in between. Per the germline V gene, CDR1 is MDHEN and CDR2 is SYDVKM.

This clonotype was found a few times. The chain carries TRBV7-2 and TRBJ1-1; a possible D gene is TRBD1 (5 bases). CDR3 length: 15 amino acids. V was cut by 1 base and J by 4 bases, with 13 bases left in between. Germline V CDR1 and CDR2: SGHTA, FQGNSA. CDR3 nucleotides: TGTGCCAGCAGCTTAGGAGGAGGGGCGGGCACTGAAGCTTTCTTT. Protein: CASSLGGGAGTEAFF.

This clonotype was seen more than once but under ten times. This chain uses TRBV7-2 with TRBJ2-5; D not resolved. Germline V gives CDR1 SGHTA, CDR2 FQGNSA. V was cut by 4 bases and J by 7 bases, with 13 bases left in between. This CDR3 comprises 13 residues. CDR3: CASSSEVIGTQYF. The CDR3 DNA sequence: TGTGCCAGCAGCTCCGAGGTGATTGGGACCCAGTACTTC.